The next 23 T cell receptor beta chains were all read from a single sample in a study of cytomegalovirus exposure and HLA in healthy donors. Primers included in the PCR were 60 Vbeta and 13 Jbeta primers. This table comes from immunoSEQ multiplex PCR, and its TCRdb copy is limited to in-frame clones, with some not included. The data contain some 85,000 clones, roughly 80% of them singletons. Sequencing input: PBMCs. These receptors all stem from a woman aged 40-49 years in good health and CMV-seropositive.

The rearrangement links TRBV18 to TRBJ1-6, with 7 bases matching TRBD1. V was pared by 5 bases and J by 8 bases, with 9 bases of the junction left unmatched. This CDR3 has 15 amino acids. Per germline, CDR1 KGHSH and CDR2 LQKENI. The CDR3 reads CASSEQGPRDSPLHF. DNA of the CDR3: TGTGCCAGCTCAGAACAGGGGCCGCGGGATTCACCCCTCCACTTT. The full variable domain, in which reference TRBV18 and TRBJ1-6 provide the parts outside the CDR3, is NAGVMQNPRHLVRRRGQEARLRCSPMKGHSHVYWYRQLPEEGLKFMVYLQKENIIDESGMPKERFSAEFPKEGPSILRIQQVVRGDSAAYFCASSEQGPRDSPLHFGNGTRLTVT.

As to this clone: The junction and the germline gene differ at one end; a read error may be behind it. The V call is TRBV7-2, the J call TRBJ1-4; 8 positions agree with TRBD1. In germline, CDR1 is SGHTA, CDR2 FQGNSA. CDR3 length equals 16 residues. The chain's CDR3 is CASSQLFQQGDEKLFF. CDR3 coding DNA: TGCGCCAGCAGCCAACTCTTTCAACAGGGGGATGAAAAACTGTTTTTT.

The chain links TRBV29-1 to TRBJ2-5, with TRBD1 matching 10 bases. V lost 5 bases and J lost 10; bases outside the gene matches: 10. This CDR3 spans 13 amino acids. Germline V CDR1 and CDR2: SQVTM, ANQGSEA. Written as DNA, the CDR3 is TGCAGCGTTAGACAGGGGGCTTCAGGGGACCAGTACTTC. Encoded protein: CSVRQGASGDQYF.

This clone was found a few times. The chain is built from TRBV2 and TRBJ1-2; TRBD1 is a possible D gene (5 bases). This CDR3 is 14 amino acids long. Trimming removed 9 bases from V and 4 bases from J, with 18 bases in between. The V gene's germline CDR1 is SNHLY and CDR2 FYNNEI. CDR3 sequence reads: CASKPPRVGYGYTF. The DNA of the CDR3 is TGTGCCAGTAAGCCCCCCAGGGTGGGCTATGGCTACACCTTC.

This clone is a singleton in its sample. This chain joins TRBV7-2 and TRBJ2-3; D call uncertain. Looked up from germline, CDR1 is SGHTA and CDR2 is FQGNSA. Trimming removed 6 bases from V and 4 bases from J, with 11 bases in between. The CDR3 covers 13 residues. CDR3 residues: CASRVRVADTQYF. As DNA, the CDR3 is TGTGCCAGCAGAGTCCGCGTCGCAGATACGCAGTATTTT. Supplemented by reference TRBV7-2 and TRBJ2-3, the full variable domain reads GAGVSQSPSNKVTEKGKDVELRCDPISGHTALYWYRQSLGQGLEFLIYFQGNSAPDKSGLPSDRFSAERTGGSVSTLTIQRTQQEDSAVYLCASRVRVADTQYFGPGTRLTVL.

A single count supports this clone. J is TRBJ1-2 and V is TRBV19; TRBD1 is a possible D gene (5 bases). V lost 4 bases to trimming and J lost 6 bases, with 15 bases between them. This CDR3 is built from 14 residues. Germline assignment: CDR1 LNHDA and CDR2 SQIVND (reference sequence). This CDR3 reads CASSKQKGHDGYTF. The CDR3 DNA follows: TGTGCCAGTAGTAAACAGAAGGGGCACGATGGCTACACCTTC.

J is TRBJ2-7 and V is TRBV13, with TRBD1 identical over 10 bases. The CDR3 extends over 15 amino acids. In germline, CDR1 is PRHDT, CDR2 FYEKMQ (reference sequence). The V and J ends lost 2 bases and 3 bases, in that order; junction bases with no gene match: 4. CDR3 coding DNA: TGTGCCAGCAGCTTACGGACAGGGGGGCACTACGAGCAGTACTTC. Protein: CASSLRTGGHYEQYF.

The rearrangement uses TRBV27 and TRBJ1-2; D is possibly TRBD1 (6 bases). The V gene lost 6 bases and the J gene lost 6 bases, with 20 bases spanning the gap. Germline-derived CDR1 and CDR2 are MNHEY and SMNVEV (reference sequence). The CDR3 has 15 amino acids. The CDR3 DNA is TGTGCCAGCAGCCCGACCCACCTACAGGGAAATGGCTACACCTTC. Amino acids: CASSPTHLQGNGYTF.

DNA of the CDR3: TGTGCCAGTAGCAACAGGGGCGAGAGCTCCTACGAGCAGTACTTC. Translating it yields CASSNRGESSYEQYF. The V and J genes are TRBV19 and TRBJ2-7; 7 bases line up with TRBD1. The CDR3 spans 15 residues. V lost 6 bases to trimming and J lost 0 bases; unmatched junction nucleotides: 8. CDR1 LNHDA and CDR2 SQIVND come from the germline V gene (reference sequence).

The gene calls are TRBV19 and TRBJ1-5, with 7 bases identical to TRBD1. Germline V gene data show CDR1 as LNHDA and CDR2 as SQIVND (reference sequence). After removal of 7 bases from V and 1 base from J, the junction contained 4 bases not matched to a gene. CDR3 length: 14 residues. This CDR3 reads CASNRGLSNQPQHF. CDR3 DNA: TGTGCCAGTAACAGGGGCTTGAGCAATCAGCCCCAGCATTTT.

This clone was seen a handful of times. V usage is TRBV6-1 and J usage is TRBJ2-7; 7 bases fit TRBD1. From germline, CDR1 is MNHNS and CDR2 SASEGT. With 8 bases clipped from V and 1 base from J, the junction kept 5 bases outside the gene matches. The CDR3 runs to 13 residues. This chain's CDR3 is CASADRVSYEQYF. In DNA form, the CDR3 reads TGTGCCAGCGCTGACAGGGTTTCCTACGAGCAGTACTTC.

CDR3 loop: CACPWAPTYEQYF. The CDR3 coding sequence is TGCGCCTGCCCTTGGGCCCCAACCTACGAGCAGTACTTC. The V call is TRBV23-1, the J call TRBJ2-7; D unresolved. Being an ORF, TRBV23-1 has a function that is uncertain. This CDR3 has 13 amino acids. The V end lost 11 bases, the J end lost 2 bases, and 16 bases lay between the germline ends.

This clone appeared a few times. The chain combines TRBV6-6 with TRBJ1-1; D gene ambiguous. The V and J ends lost 8 bases and 5 bases respectively, with 9 bases between them. Germline assignment: CDR1 MNHNY and CDR2 SVGAGI (reference sequence). CDR3 size: 11 residues. This chain's CDR3 is CASLEGTEAFF. CDR3 nucleotide sequence: TGTGCCAGCTTGGAGGGTACTGAAGCTTTCTTT.

CDR3 region: CASSVGWEGLDTQYF. As DNA, the CDR3 is TGTGCCAGCAGCGTAGGTTGGGAGGGCCTAGATACGCAGTATTTT. The chain recombines TRBV9 with TRBJ2-3; TRBD2 agrees at 7 bases. The CDR3 is 15 amino acids. CDR1 SGDLS and CDR2 YYNGEE come from the germline V gene. Trimming cost V 0 bases and J 5 bases; bases outside gene matches: 6.

The V gene is TRBV29-1, the J gene TRBJ2-5; possible D gene TRBD1, 6 bases. There are 12 residues in the CDR3. The V end was cut by 3 bases, the J end by 2 bases, with 7 bases between. CDR1 SQVTM and CDR2 ANQGSEA come from the germline V gene. In nucleotides, the CDR3 is TGCAGCGTTGACAGGGGACAAGAGACCCAGTACTTC. Translation gives CSVDRGQETQYF.

The chain employs TRBV7-6 and TRBJ1-5, with D perhaps TRBD1 (6 bases). V lost 5 bases and J lost 0, with 26 bases in between. CDR3 length: 20 amino acids. The germline CDR1 and CDR2 sequences are SGHVS and FNYEAQ. CDR3 in DNA: TGTGCCAGCAGCCCGGCGCCACGGTCGGTCGGGACACTTAGCAATCAGCCCCAGCATTTT. Protein product: CASSPAPRSVGTLSNQPQHF. Looking up the rest from reference TRBV7-6 and TRBJ1-5 gives the full variable domain: GAGVSQSPRYKVTKRGQDVALRCDPISGHVSLYWYRQALGQGPEFLTYFNYEAQQDKSGLPNDRFSAERPEGSISTLTIQRTEQRDSAMYRCASSPAPRSVGTLSNQPQHFGDGTRLSIL.

The V gene is TRBV18, the J gene TRBJ1-2; TRBD1 matches at 8 bases. In germline, CDR1 is KGHSH, CDR2 LQKENI. Trimming took 4 bases from V and 2 from J; bases not matched to a gene: 6. The CDR3 covers 15 residues. The CDR3 nucleotides are TGTGCCAGCTCACAAGGACAGGGACCGAACTATGGCTACACCTTC. It specifies CASSQGQGPNYGYTF.

This clone appeared a single time. The DNA of the CDR3 is TGTGCCAGCCGTGGAGGGAGCTCCTACAATGAGCAGTTCTTC. Protein product: CASRGGSSYNEQFF. The genes are TRBV7-9 and TRBJ2-1; D possibly corresponds to TRBD2 (6 bases). CDR3 size: 14 residues. Germline CDR1 is SEHNR and CDR2 is FQNEAQ (reference sequence). Trimming left V 8 bases short and J 0 bases short, with 11 bases between.

The chain employs TRBV6-4 and TRBJ2-3; 13 bases are a match to TRBD2. CDR1 and CDR2 from the germline V gene are MRHNA and SNTAGT. The V segment lost 6 bases and the J segment 3 bases; nucleotides outside the gene matches: 6. The CDR3 has 16 residues. The CDR3 DNA sequence: TGTGCCAGCAGAACTAGCGGGAGGGGGAGAACAGATACGCAGTATTTT. Translated, it gives CASRTSGRGRTDTQYF.

This clone has just a few counts. The chain has TRBV7-9 and TRBJ2-7, with 7 nucleotides matching TRBD2. This CDR3 has 16 residues. Germline-derived CDR1 and CDR2 are SEHNR and FQNEAQ (reference sequence). V was pared by 5 bases and J by 2 bases, with 12 bases of the junction left unmatched. CDR3 sequence (DNA): TGTGCCAGCAGCCGAGAGGCTGGTCTAGCGGCCTACGAGCAGTACTTC. Translation gives CASSREAGLAAYEQYF.

This clone came up once. The chain uses TRBV7-3 and TRBJ2-3; 11 bases match TRBD2. This CDR3 is 17 amino acids long. V was clipped by 4 bases and J by 6 bases; unmatched bases: 12. Germline CDR1 and CDR2: SGHTA and FQGTGA. This CDR3 reads CASSSRTSGRVGDTQYF. The CDR3 DNA is TGTGCCAGCAGCTCCCGGACTAGCGGGCGGGTCGGGGATACGCAGTATTTT.

The chain uses TRBV18 and TRBJ2-2, with D perhaps matching TRBD2 (6 bases). This CDR3 contains 17 residues. CDR1 and CDR2 from the germline V gene are KGHSH and LQKENI. The V and J ends lost 1 base and 4 bases respectively, with 16 bases between them. The CDR3 loop reads CASSPRPGGAITGELFF. The CDR3 DNA follows: TGTGCCAGCTCACCACGGCCCGGGGGTGCCATCACCGGGGAGCTGTTTTTT.

This clone appeared a few times. The rearrangement uses TRBV6-5 and TRBJ1-4; D is unresolved. The CDR3 runs 15 residues. Germline V gene sequence: CDR1 MNHEY, CDR2 SVGAGI. V lost 6 bases, J lost 0 bases, and 11 bases lay in between. CDR3 in amino acids: CASRIVGATNEKLFF. CDR3 DNA sequence: TGTGCCAGCAGAATCGTAGGAGCAACTAATGAAAAACTGTTTTTT.